The 15 T cell receptor beta chains presented below share a single source sample, sequenced in a study of blood T cells in healthy people across ages. Next came a second PCR, run for 7 to 11 cycles, which used a sample-barcoded 5' primer along with a J-beta primer mix. Each CDR3 protein gets one entry after TCRdb re-called the 5' RACE reads with MiXCR. Of 550,000 to 800,000 distinct CDR3 sequences in the sample, less than 40% were seen once. The material sequenced was blood. These receptors were taken from a woman of 80 years or more in good health.

This clonotype was counted many times. V and J are TRBV2 and TRBJ2-7; 7 positions match TRBD1. There are 15 residues in the CDR3. CDR1 SNHLY and CDR2 FYNNEI come from the germline V gene. The trim removed 8 bases at V and 0 bases at J, leaving 10 bases unmatched. The CDR3 bases are TGTGCCAGCTTCGAATCCAGACAGGGCTCCTACGAGCAGTACTTC. Translating gives CASFESRQGSYEQYF.

The chain joins TRBV27 to TRBJ1-5, with 8 bases matching TRBD1. CDR3 length: 15 residues. The germline gives CDR1 MNHEY, CDR2 SMNVEV (reference sequence). Germline trimming cut 3 bases from V and 7 bases from J; bases unmatched to any gene: 8. The CDR3 DNA reads TGTGCCAGCAGTTTCGTAGGACAGGGCGACCAGCCCCAGCATTTT. This sequence encodes CASSFVGQGDQPQHF.

As to this clonotype: This sequence may be a read error, since a much larger clone differs from it by one base. In DNA form, the CDR3 reads TGTGCCAGCAGTCGACAGTGGAACACTGAAGCTTTCTTT. This encodes CASSRQWNTEAFF. The rearrangement joins TRBV6-5 to TRBJ1-1; a possible D gene is TRBD1 (5 bases). Germline V CDR1 and CDR2: MNHEY, SVGAGI. Trimming removed 5 bases from V and 1 base from J, with 8 bases in between. The length of the CDR3 is 13 residues.

Turning to this clonotype: A much bigger clone sits one base away, suggesting this may be a read error. The chain employs TRBV6-5 and TRBJ2-7; D is possibly TRBD1 (5 bases). The CDR3 has 11 amino acids. The germline V gene encodes CDR1 MNHEY and CDR2 SVGAGI. CDR3 sequence: CAGRDRGEQYF. CDR3 DNA sequence: TGTGCCGGCAGAGACAGAGGCGAGCAGTACTTC.

Concerning this clonotype itself: A much larger clone is a single base away; this may be a read error. This chain joins TRBV6-1 and TRBJ2-6; 10 bases fit TRBD1. The CDR3 is made up of 18 amino acids. Germline V gene sequence: CDR1 MNHNS, CDR2 SASEGT. The CDR3 is CASSPTGTGVSGASVLTF. The CDR3 DNA reads TGTGCCAGCAGCCCTACCGGGACAGGGGTGTCTGGGGCCAGCGTCCTGACTTTC.

This clonotype was seen a few times. This chain uses TRBV6-5 with TRBJ2-3; no clear D gene. Looked up from germline, CDR1 is MNHEY and CDR2 is SVGAGI. The V gene lost 6 bases and the J gene lost 0 bases, with 10 bases spanning the gap. The CDR3 is 14 residues long. This CDR3 reads CASSRQISTDTQYF. Here the CDR3 DNA reads TGTGCCAGCAGCAGGCAGATTAGCACAGATACGCAGTATTTT.

This clonotype was recorded many times. The chain uses TRBV6-2 or TRBV6-3 and TRBJ2-1, with D possibly being TRBD1 (6 bases). The length of the CDR3 is 12 residues. V was trimmed by 8 bases and J by 4 bases, leaving 9 bases between them. The V gene's germline CDR1 is MNHEY and CDR2 SVGEGT. The CDR3 here is CASRDTYNEQFF. As DNA, the CDR3 is TGTGCCAGCCGGGACACGTACAATGAGCAGTTCTTC.

Notes on this clonotype: A clone one base away is much larger, so this may be a read error. The rearrangement joins TRBV6-1 to TRBJ1-2; tentative D call: TRBD1 (5 bases). The V end was cut by 5 bases, the J end by 3 bases, with 10 bases between. The germline gives CDR1 MNHNS, CDR2 SASEGT. CDR3 length: 13 amino acids. The CDR3 spells CASSKGKDYGYTF. The CDR3 coding sequence is TGTGCCAGCAGTAAGGGGAAAGACTATGGCTACACCTTC.

The chain combines TRBV6-1 with TRBJ2-5; the D is unclear. CDR1 and CDR2 (germline): MNHNS, SASEGT. This CDR3 is 12 amino acids long. V was cut by 10 bases and J by 2 bases, with 11 bases left in between. Written as DNA, the CDR3 is TGTGCCACCCGGCCACAGCAAGAGACCCAGTACTTC. Translation gives CATRPQQETQYF.

This clonotype was counted between two and nine times. The chain uses TRBV9 and TRBJ2-7; D unclear. Trimming shortened V by 4 bases and J by 0 bases, and 14 bases separated the two germline ends. Germline values: CDR1 SGDLS, CDR2 YYNGEE. The CDR3 has 15 residues. The CDR3 bases are TGTGCCAGCAGCCCGCTGGACGGGTTCTCCTACGAGCAGTACTTC. The encoded protein is CASSPLDGFSYEQYF.

This clonotype has only a few counts. This chain connects TRBV7-6 to TRBJ2-7; D may be TRBD2 (7 bases). From germline, CDR1 is SGHVS and CDR2 FNYEAQ. The CDR3 spans 14 residues. Trimming left V 6 bases short and J 2 bases short, with 14 bases between. DNA of the CDR3: TGTGCCAGCAGTGTTACAGGGAGGGCCTACGAGCAGTACTTC. Translated: CASSVTGRAYEQYF. Complete variable domain (other parts from reference TRBV7-6 and TRBJ2-7): GAGVSQSPRYKVTKRGQDVALRCDPISGHVSLYWYRQALGQGPEFLTYFNYEAQQDKSGLPNDRFSAERPEGSISTLTIQRTEQRDSAMYRCASSVTGRAYEQYFGPGTRLTVT.

CDR3 region: CSVEDPGSGRDSEQFF. The DNA for the CDR3 is TGCAGCGTTGAAGATCCCGGAAGCGGGAGGGATTCCGAGCAGTTCTTC. This chain links TRBV29-1 with TRBJ2-1; 10 bases map to TRBD2. Germline CDR1 SQVTM, CDR2 ANQGSEA. There are 16 residues in the CDR3. Trimming at V came to 0 bases and at J to 10 bases, leaving 12 bases not matched to a gene.

This clonotype was recorded a few times. A read error is possible here, since a much larger clone lies one base away. CDR3 DNA sequence: TGTGCCAGCAGTGGTACGAATAGCAATCAGCCCCAGCATTTT. It translates to CASSGTNSNQPQHF. The chain has TRBV12-3 or TRBV12-4 and TRBJ1-5; D is ambiguous. The CDR3 loop spans 14 amino acids. V was clipped by 5 bases and J by 0 bases, with 8 bases between them.

The chain employs TRBV28 and TRBJ2-3; 13 nucleotides line up with TRBD2. CDR3 length equals 17 residues. Germline-derived CDR1 and CDR2 are MDHEN and SYDVKM. V was clipped by 5 bases and J by 6 bases; unmatched bases: 11. CDR3 sequence reads: CASSPRTSGRVKDTQYF. CDR3 DNA: TGTGCCAGCAGTCCACGGACTAGCGGGAGAGTAAAGGATACGCAGTATTTT.

This clonotype has only a few counts. A read error may explain this, as a much larger clone is one base away. J is TRBJ2-3 and V is TRBV28; a weak D match, TRBD1 (5 bases). The germline V gene encodes CDR1 MDHEN and CDR2 SYDVKM. The CDR3 has 17 residues. Trimming stripped 5 bases from V and 4 bases from J, with 22 bases between. CDR3 loop: CASSPPGGHLPPDTQYF. The CDR3 DNA is TGTGCCAGCAGTCCCCCTGGCGGACACTTGCCGCCAGATACGCAGTATTTT.